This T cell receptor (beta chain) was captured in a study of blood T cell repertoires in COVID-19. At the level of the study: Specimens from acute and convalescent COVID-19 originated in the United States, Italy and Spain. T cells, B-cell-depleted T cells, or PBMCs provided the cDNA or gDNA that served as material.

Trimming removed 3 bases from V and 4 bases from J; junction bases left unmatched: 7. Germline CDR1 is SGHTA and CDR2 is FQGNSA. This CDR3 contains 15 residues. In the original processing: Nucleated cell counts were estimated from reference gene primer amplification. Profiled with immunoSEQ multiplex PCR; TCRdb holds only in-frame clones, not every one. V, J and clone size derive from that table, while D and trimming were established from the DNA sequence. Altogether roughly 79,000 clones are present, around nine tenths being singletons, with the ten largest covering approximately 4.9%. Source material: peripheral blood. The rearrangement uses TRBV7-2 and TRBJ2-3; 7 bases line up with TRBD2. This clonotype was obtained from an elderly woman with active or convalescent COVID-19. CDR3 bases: TGTGCCAGCAGCTTGGGCGGGGGATGGGCAGATACGCAGTATTTT. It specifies CASSLGGGWADTQYF.